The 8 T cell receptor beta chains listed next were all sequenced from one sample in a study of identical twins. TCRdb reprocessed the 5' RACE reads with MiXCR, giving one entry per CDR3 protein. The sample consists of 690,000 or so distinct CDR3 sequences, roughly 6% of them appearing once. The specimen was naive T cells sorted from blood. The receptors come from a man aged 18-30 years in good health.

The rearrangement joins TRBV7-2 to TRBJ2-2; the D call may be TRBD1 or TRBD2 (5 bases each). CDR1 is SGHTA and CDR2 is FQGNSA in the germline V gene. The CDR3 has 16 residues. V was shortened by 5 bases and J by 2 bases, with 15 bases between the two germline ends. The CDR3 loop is CASSIRDPVNTGELFF. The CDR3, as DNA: TGTGCCAGCAGCATCCGGGACCCAGTTAACACCGGGGAGCTGTTTTTT.

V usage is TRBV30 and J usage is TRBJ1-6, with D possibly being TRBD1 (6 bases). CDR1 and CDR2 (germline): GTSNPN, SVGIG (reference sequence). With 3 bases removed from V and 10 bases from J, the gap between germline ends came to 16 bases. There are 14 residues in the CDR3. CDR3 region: CAWSESRGRSPLHF. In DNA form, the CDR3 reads TGTGCCTGGAGCGAAAGCAGGGGTCGGTCACCCCTCCACTTT. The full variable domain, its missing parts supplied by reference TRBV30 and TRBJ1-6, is SQTIHQWPATLVQPVGSPLSLECTVEGTSNPNLYWYRQAAGRGLQLLFYSVGIGQISSEVPQNLSASRPQDRQFILSSKKLLLSDSGFYLCAWSESRGRSPLHFGNGTRLTVT.

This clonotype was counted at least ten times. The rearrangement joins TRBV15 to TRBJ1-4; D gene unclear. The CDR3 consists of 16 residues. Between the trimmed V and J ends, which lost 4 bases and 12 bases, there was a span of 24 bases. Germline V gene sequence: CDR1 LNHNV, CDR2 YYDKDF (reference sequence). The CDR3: CATSTRENGGLRELFF. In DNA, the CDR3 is TGTGCCACCAGCACCCGAGAGAATGGAGGGTTGCGAGAACTGTTTTTT.

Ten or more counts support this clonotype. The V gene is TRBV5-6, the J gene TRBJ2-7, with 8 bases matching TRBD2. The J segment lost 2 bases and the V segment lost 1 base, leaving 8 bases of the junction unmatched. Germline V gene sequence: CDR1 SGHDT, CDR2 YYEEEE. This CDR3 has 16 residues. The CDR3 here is CASSLTAPSGPYEQYF. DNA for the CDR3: TGTGCCAGCAGCTTGACGGCACCTAGCGGGCCCTACGAGCAGTACTTC.

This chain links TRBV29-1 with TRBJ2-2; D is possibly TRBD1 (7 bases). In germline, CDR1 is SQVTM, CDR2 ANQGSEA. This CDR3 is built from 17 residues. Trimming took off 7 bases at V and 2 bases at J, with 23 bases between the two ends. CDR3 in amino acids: CSGGGTDLRVNTGELFF. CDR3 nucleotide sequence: TGCAGCGGTGGAGGGACAGACCTAAGGGTTAACACCGGGGAGCTGTTTTTT.

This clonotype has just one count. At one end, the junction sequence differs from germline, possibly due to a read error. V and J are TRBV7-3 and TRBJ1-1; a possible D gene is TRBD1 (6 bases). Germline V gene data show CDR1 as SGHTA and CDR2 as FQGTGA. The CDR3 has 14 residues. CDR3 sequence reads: CAISPAGARTEAFF. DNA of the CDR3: TGTGCCATCAGCCCTGCAGGGGCGCGCACTGAAGCTTTCTTT. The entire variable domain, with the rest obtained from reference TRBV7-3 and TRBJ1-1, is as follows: GAGVSQTPSNKVTEKGKYVELRCDPISGHTALYWYRQSLGQGPEFLIYFQGTGAADDSGLPNDRFFAVRPEGSVSTLKIQRTERGDSAVYLCAISPAGARTEAFFGQGTRLTVV.

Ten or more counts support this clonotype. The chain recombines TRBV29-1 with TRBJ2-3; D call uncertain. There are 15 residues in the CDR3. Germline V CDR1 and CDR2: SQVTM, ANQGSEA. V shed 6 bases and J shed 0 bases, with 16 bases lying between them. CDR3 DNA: TGCAGCGTGATTAACATTTCGCCTAGCACAGATACGCAGTATTTT. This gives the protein CSVINISPSTDTQYF.

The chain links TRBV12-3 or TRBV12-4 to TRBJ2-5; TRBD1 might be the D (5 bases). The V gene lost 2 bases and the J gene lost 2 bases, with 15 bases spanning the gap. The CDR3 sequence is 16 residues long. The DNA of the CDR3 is TGTGCCAGCAGTTTAATTGGCAGGGCAAGTCAAGAGACCCAGTACTTC. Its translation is CASSLIGRASQETQYF.